This entry is about one T cell receptor beta chain. No antigen is known for it. PCR used 60 Vbeta primers and 13 Jbeta primers. Only in-frame clones appear in the TCRdb table, and some are missing; sequencing was by immunoSEQ multiplex PCR. The sample gives 210,000 or so clones, over 75% of which show up once; roughly a tenth is in the top ten. The data derive from a study of cytomegalovirus exposure and HLA in healthy donors. Study conclusions and caveats: Differences between HLA loci emerged in a later analysis of TCR association rates, with DRB1 most and HLA-C fewest. In vitro testing confirmed a few CMV-associated chains as specific for CMV antigens.

The CDR3 loop spans 16 amino acids. Trimming took 9 bases from V and 1 from J; bases not matched to a gene: 15. CDR1 and CDR2 (germline): LNHNV, YYDKDF (reference sequence). This clonotype was sampled from a woman aged 50 to 65 in good health and CMV-seropositive. The material sequenced was PBMCs. The chain links TRBV15 to TRBJ2-7; 7 bases fit TRBD1. The CDR3 is CATSRGPGTVSYEQYF. CDR3 nucleotide sequence: TGTGCCACTTCGAGAGGGCCGGGGACAGTATCCTACGAGCAGTACTTC.